These 31 T cell receptor beta chains were all obtained from the same sample, sequenced in a study of blood T cell repertoires in COVID-19. Only in-frame clones appear in the TCRdb table, and some are missing; sequencing was by immunoSEQ multiplex PCR. This table has more than 350,000 clones, about 87% appearing once. The sequenced sample consisted of PBMCs or T cells enriched from blood (not recorded which). The source is a woman in her forties or fifties who had recovered from COVID-19.

Comment on this clone: Other DNA sequences in the sample encode the same CDR3. The rearrangement uses TRBV18 and TRBJ1-1; 7 bases fit TRBD1. The CDR3 has 13 residues. Germline CDR1 reads KGHSH; CDR2 reads LQKENI. V was clipped by 4 bases and J by 1 base; unmatched bases: 0. Here the CDR3 DNA reads TGTGCCAGCTCACGGGACAGGAACACTGAAGCTTTCTTT. Its translation: CASSRDRNTEAFF.

The chain is built from TRBV7-9 and TRBJ1-4, with 8 positions matching TRBD1. The V gene end was trimmed by 4 bases and the J gene end by 14 bases; junction bases not matched to a gene: 6. Germline V gene sequence: CDR1 SEHNR, CDR2 FQNEAQ (reference sequence). There are 12 residues in the CDR3. CDR3 nucleotide sequence: TGTGCCAGCAGCTATCAAACAGGGGGGCTGTTTTTT. Amino acid sequence: CASSYQTGGLFF.

The rearrangement links TRBV6-1 to TRBJ2-1, with unresolved D. Trimming removed 0 bases from V and 6 bases from J, with 9 bases in between. CDR3 length: 14 residues. In germline, CDR1 is MNHNS, CDR2 SASEGT. The CDR3 spells CASSEARFINEQFF. CDR3 DNA: TGTGCCAGCAGTGAAGCGCGTTTTATCAATGAGCAGTTCTTC.

J is TRBJ1-2 and V is TRBV5-6; possibly TRBD1 for D (6 bases). The length of the CDR3 is 15 residues. V was clipped by 4 bases and J by 7 bases, with 20 bases between them. The germline CDR1 and CDR2 sequences are SGHDT and YYEEEE. CDR3 residues: CASSPGGREPIGYTF. CDR3 nucleotide sequence: TGTGCCAGCAGCCCGGGGGGCAGGGAACCGATTGGCTACACCTTC. Combining the CDR3 with reference TRBV5-6 and TRBJ1-2 gives the whole variable domain DAGVTQSPTHLIKTRGQQVTLRCSPKSGHDTVSWYQQALGQGPQFIFQYYEEEERQRGNFPDRFSGHQFPNYSSELNVNALLLGDSALYLCASSPGGREPIGYTFGSGTRLTVV.

The V gene is TRBV6-5, the J gene TRBJ2-5; maybe TRBD1 (6 bases). Trimming took 6 bases from V and 5 from J, leaving 13 bases between them. CDR3 length: 13 residues. Germline V gene sequence: CDR1 MNHEY, CDR2 SVGAGI. This chain's CDR3 is CASSHGTLETQYF. For the CDR3, the DNA is TGTGCCAGCAGCCACGGGACATTGGAGACCCAGTACTTC.

The rearrangement links TRBV25-1 to TRBJ2-5; TRBD2 might be the D (5 bases). The CDR3 covers 15 residues. Germline lookup yields CDR1 MGHDK and CDR2 SYGVNS. V was trimmed by 2 bases and J by 2 bases, leaving 12 bases between them. The CDR3 spells CASSEGGREQETQYF. Here the CDR3 DNA reads TGTGCCAGCAGTGAAGGAGGCAGAGAGCAAGAGACCCAGTACTTC.

This chain connects TRBV5-1 to TRBJ2-5; 8 nucleotides align to TRBD1. The J segment lost 4 bases and the V segment lost 0 bases, leaving 2 bases of the junction unmatched. Germline assignment: CDR1 SGHRS and CDR2 YFSETQ. The CDR3 has 14 residues. CDR3 sequence reads: CASSLVQGAETQYF. As DNA, the CDR3 is TGCGCCAGCAGCTTGGTTCAGGGGGCAGAGACCCAGTACTTC.

The chain is built from TRBV6-1 and TRBJ1-6; unclear D gene. Per the germline V gene, CDR1 is MNHNS and CDR2 is SASEGT. V lost 6 bases to trimming and J lost 5 bases, with 11 bases between them. This CDR3 has 14 amino acids. The CDR3 loop is CASRGGADNSPLHF. CDR3 coding DNA: TGTGCCAGCAGGGGAGGCGCAGATAATTCACCCCTCCACTTT.

The chain is built from TRBV5-5 and TRBJ1-2; D call uncertain. The V gene's germline CDR1 is SGHKS and CDR2 YYEKEE (reference sequence). CDR3 size: 13 residues. Trimming pared 0 bases from V and 7 bases from J, leaving 10 bases between. As DNA, the CDR3 is TGTGCCAGCAGCTTGGCCAGTCGATCTGGCTACACCTTC. Its protein product is CASSLASRSGYTF.

The chain joins TRBV6-5 to TRBJ1-4; D gene uncertain. Trimming cost V 6 bases and J 1 base, with 12 bases left between them. Germline lookup yields CDR1 MNHEY and CDR2 SVGAGI. This CDR3 has 15 amino acids. CDR3 sequence reads: CASRSLGETNEKLFF. DNA of the CDR3: TGTGCCAGCAGGAGCCTCGGAGAAACTAATGAAAAACTGTTTTTT.

The V gene is TRBV19, the J gene TRBJ1-5; D remains ambiguous. Trimming took off 7 bases at V and 0 bases at J, with 13 bases between the two ends. Germline V CDR1 and CDR2: LNHDA, SQIVND (reference sequence). The CDR3 spans 15 residues. CDR3 DNA: TGTGCCAGTAACCTTGACATTAATAGCAATCAGCCCCAGCATTTT. This sequence encodes CASNLDINSNQPQHF.

This chain links TRBV3-1 (or the pseudogene TRBV3-2) with TRBJ1-2; no clear D gene. Germline lookup yields CDR1 LGHDT and CDR2 YNNKEL (reference sequence). V dropped 0 bases and J dropped 9 bases, with 11 bases sitting between them. The CDR3 is 13 amino acids. The CDR3 DNA reads as TGTGCCAGCAGCCAAGAGGCCCCGAGGAGCTACACCTTC. It is translated as CASSQEAPRSYTF.

V usage is TRBV10-3 and J usage is TRBJ1-5, with 7 bases aligning to TRBD1. Losses at the gene ends were 6 bases for V and 7 bases for J; bases not matched to a gene: 9. This CDR3 region has 14 residues. The germline V gene has CDR1 ENHRY and CDR2 SYGVKD. The CDR3, as DNA: TGTGCCATCAGCAATGACAGGGTTTTCCAGCCCCAGCATTTT. This sequence encodes CAISNDRVFQPQHF.

J is TRBJ2-5 and V is TRBV5-1; tentatively, D is TRBD2 (5 bases). The V end lost 3 bases, the J end lost 5 bases, and 14 bases lay between the germline ends. This CDR3 has 14 residues. The V gene's germline CDR1 is SGHRS and CDR2 YFSETQ. Here the CDR3 reads CASSSGVEKETQYF. The CDR3 nucleotides read TGCGCCAGCAGCTCCGGGGTAGAGAAGGAGACCCAGTACTTC.

The chain recombines TRBV7-2 with TRBJ1-2, with D unclear. Deletions cut 1 base from V and 2 bases from J, with 8 bases between. Germline values: CDR1 SGHTA, CDR2 FQGNSA. CDR3 length equals 14 residues. The CDR3 nucleotides are TGTGCCAGCAGCTTAGGAGGAGAAAACTATGGCTACACCTTC. Its protein product is CASSLGGENYGYTF.

The rearrangement uses TRBV15 and TRBJ1-2; 12 nucleotides line up with TRBD1. Germline V gene data show CDR1 as LNHNV and CDR2 as YYDKDF (reference sequence). With 5 bases clipped from V and 6 bases from J, the junction kept 4 bases outside the gene matches. This CDR3 has 14 amino acids. DNA for the CDR3: TGTGCCACCAGCCGGGACAGGGGGCGTGATGGCTACACCTTC. This sequence encodes CATSRDRGRDGYTF. The full variable domain, completed using reference TRBV15 and TRBJ1-2, is DAMVIQNPRYQVTQFGKPVTLSCSQTLNHNVMYWYQQKSSQAPKLLFHYYDKDFNNEADTPDNFQSRRPNTSFCFLDIRSPGLGDTAMYLCATSRDRGRDGYTFGSGTRLTVV.

The chain links TRBV7-9 to TRBJ2-5, with a tentative D call TRBD1 (5 bases). The CDR3 spans 14 residues. Between the trimmed V and J ends, which lost 4 bases and 1 base, there was a span of 10 bases. CDR1 SEHNR and CDR2 FQNEAQ come from the germline V gene (reference sequence). The CDR3 here is CASSSDSTQETQYF. CDR3 in DNA: TGTGCCAGCAGCTCCGACAGCACCCAAGAGACCCAGTACTTC.

The chain recombines TRBV27 with TRBJ1-1, with 7 bases matching TRBD1. V lost 6 bases and J lost 4; bases outside the gene matches: 11. There are 15 residues in the CDR3. Germline CDR1 and CDR2: MNHEY and SMNVEV (reference sequence). The CDR3 region has the DNA TGTGCCAGCAGGGCGGGGACAGCCCATACCACTGAAGCTTTCTTT. It is translated as CASRAGTAHTTEAFF.

The chain links TRBV6-5 to TRBJ2-7; 9 bases match TRBD2. Germline CDR1 reads MNHEY; CDR2 reads SVGAGI. After removal of 5 bases from V and 4 bases from J, the junction contained 6 bases not matched to a gene. The CDR3 consists of 14 residues. The CDR3 nucleotides read TGTGCCAGCAGTAAGATGGGACTAGCATACGAGCAGTACTTC. It codes for CASSKMGLAYEQYF.

This chain uses TRBV7-9 with TRBJ1-1, with D perhaps matching TRBD1 (5 bases). The CDR3 is made up of 12 amino acids. V shed 6 bases and J shed 5 bases, with 10 bases lying between them. Per germline, CDR1 SEHNR and CDR2 FQNEAQ (reference sequence). CDR3 DNA: TGTGCCAGCAGGGATAGGGGAACTGAAGCTTTCTTT. Protein: CASRDRGTEAFF. Together with reference TRBV7-9 and TRBJ1-1, the CDR3 gives the full variable domain: DTGVSQNPRHKITKRGQNVTFRCDPISEHNRLYWYRQTLGQGPEFLTYFQNEAQLEKSRLLSDRFSAERPKGSFSTLEIQRTEQGDSAMYLCASRDRGTEAFFGQGTRLTVV.

The chain combines TRBV19 with TRBJ1-6; tentatively, D is TRBD1 (5 bases). Trimming pared 1 base from V and 9 bases from J, leaving 7 bases between. The CDR3 is made up of 13 amino acids. Germline CDR1 and CDR2: LNHDA and SQIVND (reference sequence). Here the CDR3 DNA reads TGTGCCAGTAGTATAGGGGGCTCTTCACCCCTCCACTTT. Its protein is CASSIGGSSPLHF. Full variable domain (remainder filled in from reference TRBV19 and TRBJ1-6): DGGITQSPKYLFRKEGQNVTLSCEQNLNHDAMYWYRQDPGQGLRLIYYSQIVNDFQKGDIAEGYSVSREKKESFPLTVTSAQKNPTAFYLCASSIGGSSPLHFGNGTRLTVT.

This chain links TRBV30 with TRBJ1-2, with 9 bases lining up with TRBD1. V dropped 8 bases and J dropped 6; count of bases not matched to a gene: 10. This CDR3 has 13 residues. The germline V gene encodes CDR1 GTSNPN and CDR2 SVGIG (reference sequence). The CDR3, as DNA: TGTGCCCATGAGACAGGGGGTAGGAATGGCTACACCTTC. It yields the protein CAHETGGRNGYTF.

The chain employs TRBV12-3 or TRBV12-4 and TRBJ1-2, with D uncertain. There are 11 residues in the CDR3. Trimming pared 3 bases from V and 6 bases from J, leaving 5 bases between. CDR3 residues: CASSFADGYTF. CDR3 coding DNA: TGTGCCAGCAGTTTCGCGGATGGCTACACCTTC.

The CDR3 reads CASSLDRGPGGYTF. The CDR3 bases are TGTGCCAGCAGCTTAGACAGGGGCCCCGGCGGCTACACCTTC. V and J are TRBV7-9 and TRBJ1-2, with 7 bases lining up with TRBD1. The V segment lost 1 base and the J segment 8 bases; nucleotides outside the gene matches: 7. CDR3 length equals 14 residues. The germline gives CDR1 SEHNR, CDR2 FQNEAQ (reference sequence).

The chain combines TRBV5-1 with TRBJ1-3; D is unresolved. Trimming cost V 0 bases and J 0 bases, with 7 bases left between them. The CDR3 length is 15 residues. Germline CDR1 SGHRS, CDR2 YFSETQ. The CDR3 protein is CASSLDDISGNTIYF. Written as DNA, the CDR3 is TGCGCCAGCAGCTTGGATGACATCTCTGGAAACACCATATATTTT.

V is TRBV19 and J is TRBJ1-1; 9 bases match TRBD1. Unmatched junction bases numbered 9, after V lost 6 bases and J lost 4 bases. Germline assignment: CDR1 LNHDA and CDR2 SQIVND (reference sequence). This CDR3 contains 15 residues. CDR3 nucleotide sequence: TGTGCCAGTAGCACTACCGGGACAGGGCGCACTGAAGCTTTCTTT. Protein sequence: CASSTTGTGRTEAFF.

This chain joins TRBV20-1 and TRBJ1-1, with no clear D. V gave up 3 bases and J gave up 8 bases, with 16 bases separating them. The CDR3 totals 13 residues. CDR1 is DFQATT and CDR2 is SNEGSKA in the germline V gene (reference sequence). CDR3 DNA sequence: TGCAGTGCTAGTCAGCCGGGGATCCCCGAAGCTTTCTTT. Amino acids: CSASQPGIPEAFF.

This chain uses TRBV7-3 with TRBJ2-5; D call uncertain. The CDR3 spans 13 residues. Germline assignment: CDR1 SGHTA and CDR2 FQGTGA. The V end lost 4 bases, the J end lost 5 bases, and 11 bases lay between the germline ends. The chain's CDR3 is CASSSRSKETQYF. The DNA for the CDR3 is TGTGCCAGCAGCTCTAGGTCTAAGGAGACCCAGTACTTC.

Written as DNA, the CDR3 is TGTGCCAGCAGAAGACAGGGCACAGATACGCAGTATTTT. Protein product: CASRRQGTDTQYF. J is TRBJ2-3 and V is TRBV7-9; D is possibly TRBD1 (6 bases). The CDR3 extends over 13 amino acids. Germline V CDR1 and CDR2: SEHNR, FQNEAQ (reference sequence). The V and J ends lost 6 bases and 1 base respectively, with 8 bases between them. Combining the CDR3 with reference TRBV7-9 and TRBJ2-3 gives the whole variable domain DTGVSQNPRHKITKRGQNVTFRCDPISEHNRLYWYRQTLGQGPEFLTYFQNEAQLEKSRLLSDRFSAERPKGSFSTLEIQRTEQGDSAMYLCASRRQGTDTQYFGPGTRLTVL.

J is TRBJ2-1 and V is TRBV7-3, with 9 positions matching TRBD2. CDR3 length: 14 residues. The trim removed 8 bases at V and 8 bases at J, leaving 10 bases unmatched. Germline CDR1 reads SGHTA; CDR2 reads FQGTGA. This CDR3 reads CASRASSGAHEQFF. The DNA for the CDR3 is TGTGCCAGCCGGGCTTCTAGCGGGGCTCATGAGCAGTTCTTC. The full variable domain, in which reference TRBV7-3 and TRBJ2-1 provide the parts outside the CDR3, is GAGVSQTPSNKVTEKGKYVELRCDPISGHTALYWYRQSLGQGPEFLIYFQGTGAADDSGLPNDRFFAVRPEGSVSTLKIQRTERGDSAVYLCASRASSGAHEQFFGPGTRLTVL.

This clone has just one count. This chain connects TRBV5-1 to TRBJ2-1; tentatively, D is TRBD2 (6 bases). CDR1 and CDR2 from the germline V gene are SGHRS and YFSETQ. The CDR3 has 16 residues. V lost 0 bases, J lost 2 bases, and 12 bases lay in between. CDR3 loop: CASSLEGRGTYNEQFF. The DNA for the CDR3 is TGCGCCAGCAGCTTGGAAGGACGGGGGACCTACAATGAGCAGTTCTTC. The entire variable domain, with the rest obtained from reference TRBV5-1 and TRBJ2-1, is as follows: KAGVTQTPRYLIKTRGQQVTLSCSPISGHRSVSWYQQTPGQGLQFLFEYFSETQRNKGNFPGRFSGRQFSNSRSEMNVSTLELGDSALYLCASSLEGRGTYNEQFFGPGTRLTVL.